A single sample gave rise to the 12 T cell receptor beta chains below, sequenced in a study of shared clonotypes between healthy human individuals. Profiled with immunoSEQ multiplex PCR; TCRdb holds only in-frame clones, not every one. This sample has millions of clones, with over 85% found just once. Sequences were obtained from naive CD4+ T cells sorted from blood. Subset in this sample: CD45RA+ positively selected. The receptors stem from a man aged 18 to 35 in good health.

In regard to this clone: Distinct nucleotide sequences in the sample also encode this CDR3. The chain joins TRBV18 to TRBJ2-7; 12 nucleotides agree with TRBD1. The CDR3 is made up of 15 amino acids. CDR1 and CDR2 (germline): KGHSH, LQKENI. The J segment lost 4 bases and the V segment lost 6 bases, leaving 7 bases of the junction unmatched. CDR3 region: CASSPGQGASYEQYF. In nucleotides, the CDR3 is TGTGCCAGCTCCCCGGGACAGGGGGCGAGTTACGAGCAGTACTTC.

The chain carries TRBV10-2 and TRBJ1-5; 11 nucleotides line up with TRBD1. The CDR3 runs 15 residues. After removal of 3 bases from V and 8 bases from J, the junction contained 6 bases not matched to a gene. Per the germline V gene, CDR1 is WSHSY and CDR2 is SAAADI. CDR3 amino acids: CASSESGTGGEPQHF. CDR3 DNA sequence: TGCGCCAGCAGTGAATCCGGGACAGGGGGAGAGCCCCAGCATTTT.

This chain joins TRBV18 and TRBJ1-3; 9 bases align to TRBD1. V trimming: 5 bases; J trimming: 3 bases; junction bases outside the gene matches: 5. There are 15 residues in the CDR3. Germline assignment: CDR1 KGHSH and CDR2 LQKENI. The CDR3 coding sequence is TGTGCCAGCTCAGCACAGGGGGCAGGTGGAAACACCATATATTTT. As protein: CASSAQGAGGNTIYF.

This clone was found once. The chain recombines TRBV27 with TRBJ2-3, with D possibly TRBD2 on 5 matching bases. Trimming removed 2 bases from V and 12 bases from J, with 24 bases in between. Germline CDR1 and CDR2: MNHEY and SMNVEV (reference sequence). This CDR3 has 16 amino acids. The CDR3 loop is CASSLDKLEKLVSQYF. The CDR3 DNA reads TGTGCCAGCAGTTTAGACAAACTAGAAAAACTAGTTTCACAGTATTTT.

The V and J genes are TRBV11-2 and TRBJ2-5; TRBD1 matches 11 bases. From germline, CDR1 is SGHAT and CDR2 FQNNGV. Trimming took 1 base from V and 4 from J; bases not matched to a gene: 5. This CDR3 region has 16 residues. The CDR3 coding sequence is TGTGCCAGCAGCTTAGTAACAGGACAGGGGGCAGAGACCCAGTACTTC. Translating it yields CASSLVTGQGAETQYF.

The V and J genes are TRBV27 and TRBJ2-3, with D perhaps matching TRBD2 (5 bases). Germline CDR1 reads MNHEY; CDR2 reads SMNVEV (reference sequence). The CDR3 has 15 amino acids. The V end lost 6 bases, the J end lost 0 bases, and 13 bases lay between the germline ends. The CDR3 protein is CASRLAALSTDTQYF. CDR3 nucleotide sequence: TGTGCCAGCAGGCTAGCAGCCTTGAGCACAGATACGCAGTATTTT.

This chain links TRBV7-2 with TRBJ2-3, with 14 bases fitting TRBD2. The CDR3 is 17 amino acids. V was clipped by 3 bases and J by 2 bases; unmatched bases: 4. Germline values: CDR1 SGHTA, CDR2 FQGNSA. The CDR3 DNA reads TGTGCCAGCAGCTTTCGACTAGCGGGAGGGACCACAGATACGCAGTATTTT. It yields the protein CASSFRLAGGTTDTQYF.

The chain is built from TRBV15 and TRBJ1-2; a weak D match, TRBD1 (5 bases). CDR3 length equals 18 residues. CDR1 LNHNV and CDR2 YYDKDF come from the germline V gene (reference sequence). Trimming left V 0 bases short and J 1 base short, with 18 bases between. CDR3 DNA sequence: TGTGCCACCAGCAGAGAGGGGGGTTTGAAGGGCGGTAACTATGGCTACACCTTC. Encoded protein: CATSREGGLKGGNYGYTF.

This chain uses TRBV4-3 with TRBJ2-3, with D possibly matching TRBD2 (6 bases). The CDR3 is 16 amino acids. The ends were cut back, 1 base at V and 1 base at J, with 12 bases in the middle. Germline CDR1 is LGHNA and CDR2 is YSLEER. CDR3 loop: CASSQVQRARTDTQYF. CDR3 nucleotide sequence: TGCGCCAGCAGCCAAGTCCAGCGGGCGCGCACAGATACGCAGTATTTT.

The rearrangement uses TRBV30 and TRBJ1-4; D gene uncertain. Germline V gene sequence: CDR1 GTSNPN, CDR2 SVGIG (reference sequence). V gave up 3 bases and J gave up 14 bases, with 16 bases separating them. This CDR3 is built from 12 residues. Here the CDR3 reads CAWRREVFDLFF. The CDR3 region has the DNA TGTGCCTGGAGAAGAGAGGTCTTTGATCTGTTTTTT.

The chain is built from TRBV2 and TRBJ2-1, with D possibly matching TRBD1 (6 bases). Per the germline V gene, CDR1 is SNHLY and CDR2 is FYNNEI. Trimming removed 6 bases at V and 6 bases at J, with 15 bases between. The CDR3 runs 14 residues. CDR3 bases: TGTGCCAGCAGCGACATACAGGGCATCAATGAGCAGTTCTTC. Its translation is CASSDIQGINEQFF. The full variable domain, in which reference TRBV2 and TRBJ2-1 provide the parts outside the CDR3, is EPEVTQTPSHQVTQMGQEVILRCVPISNHLYFYWYRQILGQKVEFLVSFYNNEISEKSEIFDDQFSVERPDGSNFTLKIRSTKLEDSAMYFCASSDIQGINEQFFGPGTRLTVL.

The chain recombines TRBV6-5 with TRBJ2-7; D may be TRBD1 or TRBD2 (6 bases each). V lost 3 bases and J lost 2, with 14 bases in between. In germline, CDR1 is MNHEY, CDR2 SVGAGI. This CDR3 spans 15 amino acids. The CDR3 is CASSYAGGGTYEQYF. DNA of the CDR3: TGTGCCAGCAGTTATGCCGGAGGGGGAACCTACGAGCAGTACTTC.